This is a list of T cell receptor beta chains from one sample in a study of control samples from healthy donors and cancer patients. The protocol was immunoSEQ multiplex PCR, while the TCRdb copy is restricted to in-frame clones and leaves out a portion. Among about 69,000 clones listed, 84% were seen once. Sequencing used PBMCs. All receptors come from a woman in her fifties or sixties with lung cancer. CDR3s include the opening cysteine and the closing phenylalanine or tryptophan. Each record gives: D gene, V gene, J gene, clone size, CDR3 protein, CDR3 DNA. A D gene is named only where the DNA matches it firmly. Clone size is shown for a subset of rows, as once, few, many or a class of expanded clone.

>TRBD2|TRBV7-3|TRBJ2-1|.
CASSPTRGSREQFF
TGTGCCAGCAGCCCAACGCGGGGGTCCCGCGAGCAGTTCTTC
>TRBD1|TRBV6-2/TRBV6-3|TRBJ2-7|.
CASSQTGVEQYF
TGTGCCAGCAGCCAGACAGGGGTCGAGCAGTACTTC
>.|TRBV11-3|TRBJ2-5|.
CASSLGRGLEETQYF
TGTGCCAGCAGCCTCGGACGGGGGTTAGAAGAGACCCAGTACTTC
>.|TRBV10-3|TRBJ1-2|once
CAISESIGREAALNYGYTF
TGTGCCATCAGTGAGTCAATCGGCAGGGAGGCCGCCCTTAACTATGGCTACACCTTC
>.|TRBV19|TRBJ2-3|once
CASSKVASTDTQYF
TGTGCCAGTAGTAAGGTAGCGAGCACAGATACGCAGTATTTT
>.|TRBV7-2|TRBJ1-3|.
CASSLGGSSGNTIYF
TGTGCCAGCAGCTTAGGCGGATCCTCTGGAAACACCATATATTTT
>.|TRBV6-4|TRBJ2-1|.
CASSEHGRSNEQFF
TGTGCCAGCAGTGAACACGGCAGATCGAATGAGCAGTTCTTC
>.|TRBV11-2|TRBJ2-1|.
CASSLDRSPGSGYNEQFF
TGTGCCAGCAGCTTAGATAGGTCCCCAGGATCGGGGTACAATGAGCAGTTCTTC
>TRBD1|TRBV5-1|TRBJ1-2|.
CASSLNIPGQARGTF
TGCGCCAGCAGCTTAAACATCCCGGGACAGGCCCGGGGCACCTTC
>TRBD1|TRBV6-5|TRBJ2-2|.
CATTRQGGTGELFF
TGTGCCACAACCCGACAGGGGGGCACCGGGGAGCTGTTTTTT
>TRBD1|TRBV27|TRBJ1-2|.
CASSPEARDRGGYTF
TGTGCCAGCAGTCCTGAGGCCCGGGACAGGGGTGGCTACACCTTC
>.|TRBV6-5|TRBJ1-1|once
CASRVGNMNTEAFF
TGTGCCAGCAGGGTGGGGAACATGAACACTGAAGCTTTCTTT
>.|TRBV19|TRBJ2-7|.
CASSTSSYEQYF
TGTGCCAGTAGTACCAGCTCCTACGAGCAGTACTTC
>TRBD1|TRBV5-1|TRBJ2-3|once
CASTILGGLPDTQYF
TGCGCCAGCACCATCTTAGGGGGCCTCCCAGATACGCAGTATTTT
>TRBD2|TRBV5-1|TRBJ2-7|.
CASSLTSGGSYEQYF
TGCGCCAGCAGCTTAACTAGCGGGGGTTCCTACGAGCAGTACTTC
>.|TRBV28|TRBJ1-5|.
CASSSLQVYRDQPQHF
TGTGCCAGCAGTTCGTTACAGGTCTATCGGGATCAGCCCCAGCATTTT
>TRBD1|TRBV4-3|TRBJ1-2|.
CASSQDPDRAWYGYTF
TGCGCCAGCAGCCAAGATCCCGACAGGGCCTGGTATGGCTACACCTTC
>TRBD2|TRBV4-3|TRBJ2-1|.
CASSQETSGGGHNEQFF
TGCGCCAGCAGCCAAGAAACTAGCGGGGGAGGACACAATGAGCAGTTCTTC
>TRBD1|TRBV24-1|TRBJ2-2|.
CATSDFEVRGQSGELFF
TGTGCCACCAGTGATTTTGAAGTGAGGGGGCAGTCCGGGGAGCTGTTTTTT
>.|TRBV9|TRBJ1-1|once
CASSVESSTEAFF
TGTGCCAGCAGCGTAGAGTCATCGACTGAAGCTTTCTTT
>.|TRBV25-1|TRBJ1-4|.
CASSIQPRWQGGEKLFF
TGTGCCAGCAGTATCCAACCCAGGTGGCAGGGCGGTGAAAAACTGTTTTTT
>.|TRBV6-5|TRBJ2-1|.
CASSYSRSSYNEQFF
TGTGCCAGCAGTTACTCTCGAAGCTCCTACAATGAGCAGTTCTTC
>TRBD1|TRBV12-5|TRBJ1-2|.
CASGFGQGIYGYTF
TGTGCTAGTGGTTTCGGACAGGGCATCTATGGCTACACCTTC
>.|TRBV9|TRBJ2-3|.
CASSTLPGLTDTQYF
TGTGCCAGCAGCACATTACCGGGACTCACAGATACGCAGTATTTT
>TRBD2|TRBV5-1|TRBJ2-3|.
CASSFGLAQSTDTQYF
TGCGCCAGCAGCTTCGGACTAGCACAGAGCACAGATACGCAGTATTTT
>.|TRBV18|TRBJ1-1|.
CASSPRTNMNTEAFF
TGTGCCAGCTCACCACGGACAAACATGAACACTGAAGCTTTCTTT
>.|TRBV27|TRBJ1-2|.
CASRALTDLYGYTF
TGTGCCAGCAGGGCCCTGACAGACCTATATGGCTACACCTTC
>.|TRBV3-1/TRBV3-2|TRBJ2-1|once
CASSRLTGTPSYNEQFF
TGTGCCAGCAGCCGTTTAACCGGGACACCCTCCTACAATGAGCAGTTCTTC
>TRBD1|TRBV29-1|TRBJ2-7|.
CSVGQGAPGEQYF
TGCAGCGTAGGACAGGGGGCGCCGGGTGAGCAGTACTTC
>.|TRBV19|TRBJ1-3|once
CASIPRLGSGNTIYF
TGTGCCAGTATCCCCCGATTGGGAAGTGGAAACACCATATATTTT
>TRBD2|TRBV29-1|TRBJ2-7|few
CSVQDSGVKKQYF
TGCAGCGTTCAAGACAGCGGGGTAAAAAAGCAGTACTTC
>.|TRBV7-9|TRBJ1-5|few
CASRPGQADQPQHF
TGTGCCAGCCGACCCGGCCAAGCGGATCAGCCCCAGCATTTT
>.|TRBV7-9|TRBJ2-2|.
CASSSVGANTGELFF
TGTGCCAGCAGCTCCGTGGGGGCGAACACCGGGGAGCTGTTTTTT
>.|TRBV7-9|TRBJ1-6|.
CASGRSFSSYNSPLHF
TGTGCCAGCGGGAGGTCGTTTAGCTCCTATAATTCACCCCTCCACTTT
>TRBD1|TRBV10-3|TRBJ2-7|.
CASRDRGPHEQYF
TGTGCCAGCCGGGACAGGGGGCCCCACGAGCAGTACTTC
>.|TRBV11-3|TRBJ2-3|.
CASSLDSSTSTDTQYF
TGTGCCAGCAGCTTAGATAGCAGTACTAGCACAGATACGCAGTATTTT
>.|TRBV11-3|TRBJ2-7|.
CASSSDGSSYEQYF
TGTGCCAGCAGCTCAGATGGGAGCTCCTACGAGCAGTACTTC
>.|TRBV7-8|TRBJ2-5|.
CASSLGLKQETQYF
TGTGCCAGCAGCTTAGGACTGAAGCAAGAGACCCAGTACTTC
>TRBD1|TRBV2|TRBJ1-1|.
CASSEQGATEAFF
TGTGCCAGCAGTGAACAGGGGGCCACTGAAGCTTTCTTT
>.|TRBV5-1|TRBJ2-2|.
CASSPGRASRTGELFF
TGCGCCAGCAGCCCTGGAAGAGCTTCGAGGACCGGGGAGCTGTTTTTT
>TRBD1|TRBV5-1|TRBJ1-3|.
CASAPGTASGNTIYF
TGCGCCAGCGCTCCCGGGACAGCCTCTGGAAACACCATATATTTT
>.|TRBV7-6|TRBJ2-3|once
CASSPTSGLTDTQYF
TGTGCCAGCAGCCCTACGAGCGGACTCACAGATACGCAGTATTTT
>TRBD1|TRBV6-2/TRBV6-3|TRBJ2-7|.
CASSPRGLEQYF
TGTGCCAGCAGTCCCAGGGGGCTCGAGCAGTACTTC
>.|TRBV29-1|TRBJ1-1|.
CSVEEDAAEAFF
TGCAGCGTTGAGGAGGACGCCGCTGAAGCTTTCTTT
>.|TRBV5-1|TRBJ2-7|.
CASSPPRGLGEQYF
TGCGCCAGCAGCCCCCCCAGGGGCCTGGGGGAGCAGTACTTC
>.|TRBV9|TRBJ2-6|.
CASSVSISGANVLTF
TGTGCCAGCAGCGTGTCTATCTCTGGGGCCAACGTCCTGACTTTC
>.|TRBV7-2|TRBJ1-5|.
CASSLGSSLQHF
TGTGCCAGCAGCTTAGGAAGCTCTCTCCAGCATTTT
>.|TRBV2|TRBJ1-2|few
CASSETTYRYGYTF
TGTGCCAGCAGTGAAACAACATACCGCTATGGCTACACCTTC
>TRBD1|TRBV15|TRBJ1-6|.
CATSRRLGQDHNSPLHF
TGTGCCACCAGCAGGCGCCTCGGACAGGATCATAATTCACCCCTCCACTTT
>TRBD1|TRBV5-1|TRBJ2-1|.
CASSFGQGMNEQFF
TGCGCCAGCAGCTTCGGACAGGGCATGAATGAGCAGTTCTTC
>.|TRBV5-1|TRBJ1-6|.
CASSPRQDSYNSPLHF
TGCGCCAGCAGCCCCCGACAGGACTCCTATAATTCACCCCTCCACTTT